The 2 T cell receptor beta chains below come from one sample, sequenced in a study of blood T cell repertoires in COVID-19. Clones were sequenced by immunoSEQ multiplex PCR, and TCRdb holds only the in-frame ones, with some missing. Of approximately 270,000 clones listed, approximately 83% are singletons. The specimen sequenced was PBMCs or T cells enriched from blood (not recorded which). These receptors all come from a woman in her forties or fifties who had recovered from COVID-19.

This clone was counted once. V is TRBV7-2 and J is TRBJ1-2, with 8 bases lining up with TRBD1. Trimming cost V 5 bases and J 4 bases; bases outside gene matches: 9. The CDR3 is 15 residues long. The germline V gene has CDR1 SGHTA and CDR2 FQGNSA. The DNA of the CDR3 is TGTGCCAGCAGCCCTAAGTCCGGGACAGGCTATGGCTACACCTTC. It encodes CASSPKSGTGYGYTF.

The chain has TRBV28 and TRBJ1-1; 9 bases are a match to TRBD1. The length of the CDR3 is 16 residues. Germline CDR1 MDHEN, CDR2 SYDVKM. V lost 6 bases, J lost 6 bases, and 14 bases stayed unmatched. The CDR3 region has the DNA TGTGCCAGCAGGTCGACAGGGGGAGGGTTTCGGGCTGAAGCTTTCTTT. The encoded protein is CASRSTGGGFRAEAFF. The entire variable domain, with the rest obtained from reference TRBV28 and TRBJ1-1, is as follows: DVKVTQSSRYLVKRTGEKVFLECVQDMDHENMFWYRQDPGLGLRLIYFSYDVKMKEKGDIPEGYSVSREKKERFSLILESASTNQTSMYLCASRSTGGGFRAEAFFGQGTRLTVV.